These 25 T cell receptor beta chains were all obtained from the same sample, sequenced in a study of OX40 agonist ivuxolimab in advanced cancers. Clones were sequenced by immunoSEQ multiplex PCR, and TCRdb holds only the in-frame ones, with some missing. The sample consists of some 59,000 clones, 75% to 85% of them appearing once. The sequenced sample was CD4+ or CD8+ T cells sorted from blood, obtained in a trial of the OX40 agonist ivuxolimab. The origin of the receptors is an adult with an advanced solid tumor such as melanoma, head and neck, liver or kidney cancer.

V usage is TRBV7-2 and J usage is TRBJ2-3, with unresolved D. This CDR3 comprises 11 residues. Germline V gene lookup returns CDR1 SGHTA and CDR2 FQGNSA. The V end was cut by 5 bases, the J end by 4 bases, with 4 bases between. Here the CDR3 DNA reads TGTGCCAGCAGCATCGCAGATACGCAGTATTTT. Amino acid sequence: CASSIADTQYF. The full variable domain, with the rest looked up from reference TRBV7-2 and TRBJ2-3, is GAGVSQSPSNKVTEKGKDVELRCDPISGHTALYWYRQSLGQGLEFLIYFQGNSAPDKSGLPSDRFSAERTGGSVSTLTIQRTQQEDSAVYLCASSIADTQYFGPGTRLTVL.

This chain uses TRBV10-3 with TRBJ2-5; D remains unclear. The CDR3 is 14 residues long. Germline values: CDR1 ENHRY, CDR2 SYGVKD. V was trimmed by 6 bases and J by 3 bases, leaving 14 bases between them. The CDR3 DNA reads TGTGCCATCAGACCGGAGAGGAACGAAGAGACCCAGTACTTC. Protein: CAIRPERNEETQYF.

The genes are TRBV10-3 and TRBJ2-5, with TRBD1 as a possible D gene (6 bases). From germline, CDR1 is ENHRY and CDR2 SYGVKD. V lost 6 bases and J 5 bases, leaving 19 bases between the germline ends. This CDR3 comprises 15 residues. The CDR3 loop reads CAISHTQGRGETQYF. The CDR3 DNA sequence: TGTGCCATCAGCCACACCCAGGGGAGAGGGGAGACCCAGTACTTC.

The chain carries TRBV4-3 and TRBJ2-5; tentative D call: TRBD1 (6 bases). This CDR3 is 14 amino acids long. The germline V and J ends were trimmed by 0 bases and 5 bases, with 10 bases remaining between them. Per germline, CDR1 LGHNA and CDR2 YSLEER. The CDR3 sequence is CASSQDQGQETQYF. CDR3 sequence (DNA): TGCGCCAGCAGCCAAGATCAGGGGCAGGAGACCCAGTACTTC.

The CDR3 coding sequence is TGTGCCAGTGAAGTCGTTAACGGGGGGAACTATGGCTACACCTTC. The encoded protein is CASEVVNGGNYGYTF. The rearrangement joins TRBV19 to TRBJ1-2, with D perhaps TRBD1 (5 bases). Between the trimmed V and J ends, which lost 8 bases and 2 bases, there was a span of 18 bases. CDR1 is LNHDA and CDR2 is SQIVND in the germline V gene (reference sequence). The CDR3 consists of 15 residues.

The rearrangement links TRBV7-9 to TRBJ2-5, with 9 bases identical to TRBD1. This CDR3 is built from 16 residues. V shed 3 bases, J shed 1 base, and the junction held 6 bases outside the gene matches. Germline CDR1 and CDR2: SEHNR and FQNEAQ (reference sequence). The CDR3 loop reads CASSLAGTGPQETQYF. The CDR3 DNA is TGTGCCAGCAGCTTGGCCGGGACAGGGCCCCAAGAGACCCAGTACTTC.

The V gene is TRBV7-2, the J gene TRBJ1-6; D perhaps matches TRBD1 (6 bases). The V and J ends lost 5 bases and 8 bases respectively, with 13 bases between them. Germline lookup yields CDR1 SGHTA and CDR2 FQGNSA. The CDR3 loop spans 14 amino acids. The CDR3 here is CASSADRGYSPLHF. CDR3 nucleotide sequence: TGTGCCAGCAGCGCGGACAGAGGATATTCACCCCTCCACTTT.

The chain combines TRBV2 with TRBJ2-6; TRBD1 might be the D (6 bases). The CDR3 totals 19 residues. V was pared by 8 bases and J by 0 bases, with 23 bases between. Germline V gives CDR1 SNHLY, CDR2 FYNNEI. CDR3 region: CASFWGSPGHHSGANVLTF. For the CDR3, the DNA is TGTGCCAGCTTTTGGGGTAGTCCGGGACACCACTCTGGGGCCAACGTCCTGACTTTC. Variable domain in full (rest from reference TRBV2 and TRBJ2-6): EPEVTQTPSHQVTQMGQEVILRCVPISNHLYFYWYRQILGQKVEFLVSFYNNEISEKSEIFDDQFSVERPDGSNFTLKIRSTKLEDSAMYFCASFWGSPGHHSGANVLTFGAGSRLTVL.

CDR3 in amino acids: CASSASWGPSTGELFF. CDR3 DNA sequence: TGTGCCAGCAGCGCCTCCTGGGGGCCGAGCACCGGGGAGCTGTTTTTT. The rearrangement joins TRBV9 to TRBJ2-2, with D possibly matching TRBD1 (6 bases). V lost 3 bases to trimming and J lost 4 bases, with 16 bases between them. Germline values: CDR1 SGDLS, CDR2 YYNGEE. The CDR3 contains 16 residues.

This clone has only a few counts. V gene TRBV2 combines with J gene TRBJ1-5; D is unresolved. CDR1 and CDR2 (germline): SNHLY, FYNNEI. There are 12 residues in the CDR3. Trimming pared 6 bases from V and 4 bases from J, leaving 7 bases between. Here the CDR3 reads CASSQTNQPQHF. CDR3 DNA sequence: TGTGCCAGCAGCCAGACAAATCAGCCCCAGCATTTT.

The CDR3 sequence: CASSRQGGALNTEAFF. The CDR3 DNA sequence: TGTGCCAGCAGCCGACAGGGCGGGGCCCTGAACACTGAAGCTTTCTTT. The chain has TRBV11-2 and TRBJ1-1; 7 bases are shared with TRBD1. Germline V gives CDR1 SGHAT, CDR2 FQNNGV. The CDR3 extends over 16 amino acids. J was trimmed by 0 bases and V by 5 bases; bases with no gene match: 9.

The chain links TRBV5-4 to TRBJ1-2; 7 nucleotides align to TRBD1. Germline-derived CDR1 and CDR2 are SGHNT and YYREEE (reference sequence). V trimming: 0 bases; J trimming: 3 bases; junction bases outside the gene matches: 5. The CDR3 is made up of 15 amino acids. DNA for the CDR3: TGTGCCAGCAGCTTGGACCAGGGGGGATACTATGGCTACACCTTC. This sequence encodes CASSLDQGGYYGYTF.

V gene TRBV7-8 combines with J gene TRBJ1-1; D remains ambiguous. Germline V CDR1 and CDR2: SGHVS, FQNEAQ. The CDR3 is made up of 14 amino acids. Trimming removed 5 bases from V and 2 bases from J, with 12 bases in between. The CDR3 nucleotides are TGTGCCAGCAGCGGATCCACAGTTAACACTGAAGCTTTCTTT. This gives the protein CASSGSTVNTEAFF.

The V gene is TRBV5-1, the J gene TRBJ1-1; TRBD1 might be the D (5 bases). This CDR3 is built from 13 residues. Trimming removed 3 bases from V and 4 bases from J, with 10 bases in between. Looked up from germline, CDR1 is SGHRS and CDR2 is YFSETQ. Here the CDR3 DNA reads TGCGCCAGCAGCTCTACGGGGGGCACTGAAGCTTTCTTT. It yields the protein CASSSTGGTEAFF.

The rearrangement links TRBV7-2 to TRBJ2-3; 7 bases fit TRBD2. Trimming took 6 bases from V and 0 from J; bases not matched to a gene: 6. The CDR3 is 15 amino acids. Germline V gene lookup returns CDR1 SGHTA and CDR2 FQGNSA. This CDR3 reads CASRLPGLSTDTQYF. CDR3 in DNA: TGTGCCAGCAGGCTCCCGGGACTAAGCACAGATACGCAGTATTTT.

The V and J genes are TRBV19 and TRBJ2-3; TRBD1 or TRBD2 may be the D gene (5 bases each). The CDR3 runs 15 residues. Trimming removed 5 bases at V and 1 base at J, with 13 bases between. Germline V CDR1 and CDR2: LNHDA, SQIVND (reference sequence). The CDR3 is CASSPQEGRTDTQYF. CDR3 DNA sequence: TGTGCCAGTAGTCCCCAAGAGGGACGCACAGATACGCAGTATTTT.

The chain combines TRBV15 with TRBJ1-3; no definite D call. Trimming stripped 8 bases from V and 0 bases from J, with 5 bases between. This CDR3 comprises 12 residues. Germline V CDR1 and CDR2: LNHNV, YYDKDF (reference sequence). The CDR3 DNA is TGTGCCACCGGGGACTCTGGAAACACCATATATTTT. Amino acids: CATGDSGNTIYF.

The J gene is TRBJ1-2, the V gene TRBV5-5, with TRBD1 identical over 9 bases. The CDR3 runs 14 residues. V shed 3 bases and J 6 bases; nucleotides not matched to a gene: 6. Germline V lookup: CDR1 SGHKS, CDR2 YYEKEE (reference sequence). The CDR3 is CASSSRGQGNGYTF. The CDR3 nucleotides read TGTGCCAGCAGCTCAAGAGGACAGGGGAATGGCTACACCTTC.

The rearrangement links TRBV5-6 to TRBJ1-2, with D perhaps TRBD1 (5 bases). CDR3 length equals 13 residues. V was shortened by 2 bases and J by 9 bases, with 14 bases between the two germline ends. CDR1 is SGHDT, CDR2 YYEEEE, per germline. In DNA, the CDR3 is TGTGCCAGCAGCTTTTTGTTGGGGCGAAGCTACACCTTC. Protein product: CASSFLLGRSYTF.

V gene TRBV2 combines with J gene TRBJ1-5, with a weak D call TRBD1 (5 bases). The germline V gene encodes CDR1 SNHLY and CDR2 FYNNEI. CDR3 length equals 14 residues. V lost 5 bases and J 2 bases, leaving 10 bases between the germline ends. The CDR3 region is CASSFLGGNQPQHF. The CDR3 nucleotides are TGTGCCAGCAGTTTCTTGGGGGGCAATCAGCCCCAGCATTTT. Together with reference TRBV2 and TRBJ1-5, the CDR3 gives the full variable domain: EPEVTQTPSHQVTQMGQEVILRCVPISNHLYFYWYRQILGQKVEFLVSFYNNEISEKSEIFDDQFSVERPDGSNFTLKIRSTKLEDSAMYFCASSFLGGNQPQHFGDGTRLSIL.

The chain uses TRBV28 and TRBJ1-2; 8 bases line up with TRBD1. J lost 4 bases, V lost 8 bases, and 6 bases had no gene match. This CDR3 has 13 residues. From germline, CDR1 is MDHEN and CDR2 SYDVKM. The CDR3 DNA follows: TGTGCCAGCCTACCGGGACAGGCCTATGGCTACACCTTC. It codes for CASLPGQAYGYTF.

The CDR3: CASSLFQGQGSYGYTF. As DNA, the CDR3 is TGTGCCAGCAGTCTTTTCCAGGGACAGGGGTCGTATGGCTACACCTTC. The chain uses TRBV28 and TRBJ1-2; TRBD1 matches 10 bases. CDR1 is MDHEN, CDR2 SYDVKM, per germline. The V and J ends lost 5 bases and 5 bases, in that order; junction bases with no gene match: 11. The CDR3 is 16 residues long.

This sequence joins TRBV15 and TRBJ2-5; 8 nucleotides match TRBD2. With 1 base clipped from V and 1 base from J, the junction kept 5 bases outside the gene matches. Germline lookup yields CDR1 LNHNV and CDR2 YYDKDF (reference sequence). The CDR3 totals 16 residues. The CDR3 loop is CATSRVLAGTQETQYF. For the CDR3, the DNA is TGTGCCACCAGCAGAGTATTAGCGGGGACCCAAGAGACCCAGTACTTC.

V usage is TRBV7-3 and J usage is TRBJ1-5; D gene unclear. V lost 5 bases and J lost 7, with 9 bases in between. Germline V gives CDR1 SGHTA, CDR2 FQGTGA. The CDR3 length is 12 residues. Here the CDR3 reads CASSRKGQPQHF. The CDR3 coding sequence is TGTGCCAGCAGCCGGAAGGGACAGCCCCAGCATTTT.

The chain is built from TRBV6-6 and TRBJ2-7, with 7 nucleotides matching TRBD1. The CDR3 contains 14 residues. CDR1 and CDR2 (germline): MNHNY, SVGAGI (reference sequence). Germline trimming cut 8 bases from V and 4 bases from J; bases unmatched to any gene: 11. The chain's CDR3 is CASAYGTVPYEQYF. The CDR3 DNA is TGTGCCAGCGCATACGGGACAGTTCCATACGAGCAGTACTTC.